The next 24 T cell receptor beta chains were all read from a single sample in a study of blood T cell repertoires in COVID-19 (dated by TCRdb to about 2020). Receptors were amplified or captured by the immunoSEQ multiplex PCR assay. What TCRdb holds here is the immuneACCESS table cut down to in-frame rearrangements. Part of the clones is not present; checked against another copy, under half of the missing clones reflect an unresolved V gene, and the others are unexplained. For this sample the table gives a few hundred thousand clones, of which 75% to 90% were detected only once. About 4.3% of the sample goes to the ten largest clones. The sample consisted of peripheral blood. These receptors came from a man aged 60 to 75 who had recovered from COVID-19.

The rearrangement links TRBV2 to TRBJ1-1, with D perhaps matching TRBD1 (6 bases). Germline V gene sequence: CDR1 SNHLY, CDR2 FYNNEI. Trimming pared 8 bases from V and 5 bases from J, leaving 21 bases between. The CDR3 has 15 amino acids. The CDR3 DNA sequence: TGTGCCAGCTGGCCCGGTAGGGGGATAAAAACTGAAGCTTTCTTT. Protein: CASWPGRGIKTEAFF. The variable domain in full, completed from reference TRBV2 and TRBJ1-1, reads EPEVTQTPSHQVTQMGQEVILRCVPISNHLYFYWYRQILGQKVEFLVSFYNNEISEKSEIFDDQFSVERPDGSNFTLKIRSTKLEDSAMYFCASWPGRGIKTEAFFGQGTRLTVV.

This clone was detected once. This chain links TRBV29-1 with TRBJ1-2, with D possibly matching TRBD1 (5 bases). The CDR3 contains 12 residues. The V end lost 3 bases, the J end lost 4 bases, and 9 bases lay between the germline ends. Germline V gene lookup returns CDR1 SQVTM and CDR2 ANQGSEA. The CDR3 loop reads CSVDPGFYGYTF. The CDR3 DNA follows: TGCAGCGTTGACCCAGGGTTCTATGGCTACACCTTC.

The chain joins TRBV4-1 to TRBJ2-3; 8 positions match TRBD2. After removal of 4 bases from V and 8 bases from J, the junction contained 14 bases not matched to a gene. Germline V gives CDR1 MGHRA, CDR2 YSYEKL. The length of the CDR3 is 16 residues. Written as DNA, the CDR3 is TGCGCCAGCAGCCCCAGTGGGGCTAGCGGGCTAAGTACGCAGTATTTT. It is translated as CASSPSGASGLSTQYF.

This chain joins TRBV19 and TRBJ2-5; a weak D match, TRBD2 (5 bases). This CDR3 has 14 amino acids. The germline V gene has CDR1 LNHDA and CDR2 SQIVND (reference sequence). With 4 bases removed from V and 4 bases from J, the gap between germline ends came to 13 bases. CDR3 in amino acids: CASSNTDLSETQYF. In nucleotides, the CDR3 is TGTGCCAGTAGTAATACGGACTTATCAGAGACCCAGTACTTC.

This clone was counted many times. The V and J genes are TRBV7-9 and TRBJ2-1, with no clear D. V gave up 8 bases and J gave up 0 bases, with 14 bases separating them. The CDR3 spans 15 residues. The V gene's germline CDR1 is SEHNR and CDR2 FQNEAQ (reference sequence). CDR3 amino acids: CASAEARLSYNEQFF. For the CDR3, the DNA is TGTGCCAGCGCCGAAGCGCGCCTCTCCTACAATGAGCAGTTCTTC.

This chain uses TRBV25-1 with TRBJ2-1; 9 bases fit TRBD2. V shed 0 bases, J shed 7 bases, and the junction held 7 bases outside the gene matches. The germline gives CDR1 MGHDK, CDR2 SYGVNS. This CDR3 has 16 residues. The CDR3 sequence: CASSEYGAGGLNEQFF. For the CDR3, the DNA is TGTGCCAGCAGTGAATACGGGGCGGGAGGGCTGAATGAGCAGTTCTTC.

The chain uses TRBV4-1 and TRBJ1-5; tentative D call: TRBD1 (5 bases). V was clipped by 0 bases and J by 6 bases, with 9 bases between them. The germline V gene encodes CDR1 MGHRA and CDR2 YSYEKL. CDR3 length equals 14 residues. CDR3 DNA: TGCGCCAGCAGCCAAGACCCAGGGATTCAGCCCCAGCATTTT. Translated: CASSQDPGIQPQHF.

The J gene is TRBJ2-1, the V gene TRBV19; perhaps TRBD2 as D (6 bases). The length of the CDR3 is 13 residues. Germline CDR1 is LNHDA and CDR2 is SQIVND (reference sequence). The V gene lost 5 bases and the J gene lost 7 bases, with 12 bases spanning the gap. CDR3 in amino acids: CASSPGAGNEQFF. In DNA, the CDR3 is TGTGCCAGTAGTCCCGGGGCGGGGAATGAGCAGTTCTTC. Drawing the rest from reference TRBV19 and TRBJ2-1, the complete variable domain is DGGITQSPKYLFRKEGQNVTLSCEQNLNHDAMYWYRQDPGQGLRLIYYSQIVNDFQKGDIAEGYSVSREKKESFPLTVTSAQKNPTAFYLCASSPGAGNEQFFGPGTRLTVL.

The V call is TRBV5-8, the J call TRBJ2-5; TRBD2 is a possible D gene (6 bases). The V end was cut by 1 base, the J end by 5 bases, with 27 bases between. This CDR3 contains 19 residues. Germline V CDR1 and CDR2: SGHTS, YDEGEE. CDR3 sequence: CASSLLLRNSGQVRETQYF. Here the CDR3 DNA reads TGTGCCAGCAGCTTGCTTTTAAGGAACAGCGGGCAAGTAAGGGAGACCCAGTACTTC.

A few counts support this clone. CDR3 residues: CASSVGTGSNQPQHF. CDR3 sequence (DNA): TGTGCCAGCAGCGTGGGGACAGGTAGCAATCAGCCCCAGCATTTT. The chain uses TRBV11-2 and TRBJ1-5, with TRBD1 matching 8 bases. Trimming took 5 bases from V and 0 from J; bases not matched to a gene: 3. CDR3 length: 15 amino acids. Germline V gene sequence: CDR1 SGHAT, CDR2 FQNNGV.

This chain connects TRBV10-3 to TRBJ1-6, with 8 bases lining up with TRBD1. The CDR3 runs to 14 residues. CDR1 and CDR2 (germline): ENHRY, SYGVKD. V was clipped by 6 bases and J by 9 bases; unmatched bases: 7. The CDR3 sequence: CAISPTGTGSPLHF. The CDR3 region has the DNA TGTGCCATCAGCCCGACAGGGACAGGTTCACCCCTCCACTTT.

This rearrangement joins TRBV15 to TRBJ2-7; a weak D match, TRBD2 (6 bases). This CDR3 has 15 amino acids. Trimming stripped 1 base from V and 4 bases from J, with 14 bases between. Germline V lookup: CDR1 LNHNV, CDR2 YYDKDF (reference sequence). CDR3 amino acids: CATSRVAGRDYEQYF. The CDR3 nucleotides are TGTGCCACCAGCAGAGTTGCGGGGCGGGATTACGAGCAGTACTTC. Full variable domain (missing parts from reference TRBV15 and TRBJ2-7): DAMVIQNPRYQVTQFGKPVTLSCSQTLNHNVMYWYQQKSSQAPKLLFHYYDKDFNNEADTPDNFQSRRPNTSFCFLDIRSPGLGDTAMYLCATSRVAGRDYEQYFGPGTRLTVT.

The CDR3 DNA reads TGTGCCAGCTCACCGGGTGGACAGGTCCTCGATACGCAGTATTTT. It codes for CASSPGGQVLDTQYF. The gene calls are TRBV18 and TRBJ2-3; 7 positions match TRBD1. The CDR3 is 15 amino acids. V lost 3 bases, J lost 6 bases, and 9 bases stayed unmatched. The germline CDR1 and CDR2 sequences are KGHSH and LQKENI.

The gene calls are TRBV16 and TRBJ1-1; TRBD1 matches at 10 bases. Losses at the gene ends were 4 bases for V and 8 bases for J; bases not matched to a gene: 4. The CDR3 runs 13 residues. Per the germline V gene, CDR1 is KGHSY and CDR2 is FQNENV. CDR3 in DNA: TGTGCCAGCAGCCCGGGACAGGGGACAGAAGCTTTCTTT. Translated: CASSPGQGTEAFF.

The rearrangement joins TRBV12-3 or TRBV12-4 to TRBJ1-1; perhaps TRBD1 as D (6 bases). The CDR3 has 13 residues. Trimming took off 5 bases at V and 3 bases at J, with 10 bases between the two ends. This CDR3 is CASSRDTYTEAFF. CDR3 coding DNA: TGTGCCAGCAGTAGGGACACCTACACTGAAGCTTTCTTT.

The chain combines TRBV4-1 with TRBJ2-3; 8 bases agree with TRBD2. The V segment lost 4 bases and the J segment 1 base; nucleotides outside the gene matches: 7. The CDR3 spans 16 residues. The germline V gene encodes CDR1 MGHRA and CDR2 YSYEKL. The CDR3 nucleotides are TGCGCCAGCAGCCGATCGGGGACTAGGGGCACAGATACGCAGTATTTT. Translated, it gives CASSRSGTRGTDTQYF.

V usage is TRBV5-6 and J usage is TRBJ1-4; 11 bases map to TRBD1. The V gene's germline CDR1 is SGHDT and CDR2 YYEEEE. With V trimmed by 3 bases and J by 7 bases, 5 bases remained unmatched. CDR3 length: 15 amino acids. CDR3 bases: TGTGCCAGCAGCTACAGGACAGGGGGCTTTGAAAAACTGTTTTTT. Residues: CASSYRTGGFEKLFF.

The rearrangement joins TRBV3-1 (or the pseudogene TRBV3-2) to TRBJ2-7, with unresolved D. CDR3 size: 13 residues. CDR1 LGHDT and CDR2 YNNKEL come from the germline V gene (reference sequence). The germline V and J ends were trimmed by 6 bases and 0 bases, with 9 bases remaining between them. CDR3 nucleotides: TGTGCCAGCAGTCCCCAGTACTCCTACGAGCAGTACTTC. This gives the protein CASSPQYSYEQYF.

This chain uses TRBV6-5 with TRBJ1-4; D gene ambiguous. The V and J ends lost 7 bases and 1 base respectively, with 13 bases between them. CDR3 length equals 15 residues. CDR1 MNHEY and CDR2 SVGAGI come from the germline V gene. CDR3 in DNA: TGTGCCAGCAAACCAGATTTTAAAACTAATGAAAAACTGTTTTTT. Translation gives CASKPDFKTNEKLFF.

The V and J genes are TRBV6-1 and TRBJ2-4; D is possibly TRBD2 (6 bases). The germline V and J ends were trimmed by 3 bases and 6 bases, with 15 bases remaining between them. Looked up from germline, CDR1 is MNHNS and CDR2 is SASEGT. This CDR3 is built from 15 residues. The CDR3 DNA reads TGTGCCAGCAGTGACCGGGACTCACTAGGAAACATTCAGTACTTC. Its protein product is CASSDRDSLGNIQYF.

This chain links TRBV28 with TRBJ2-1, with 7 bases lining up with TRBD2. Losses at the gene ends were 9 bases for V and 10 bases for J; bases not matched to a gene: 15. Germline values: CDR1 MDHEN, CDR2 SYDVKM. The CDR3 length is 14 residues. The CDR3 reads CASRLGGGPWEQFF. CDR3 nucleotides: TGTGCCAGTCGGTTGGGGGGAGGGCCGTGGGAGCAGTTCTTC. Variable domain in full (rest from reference TRBV28 and TRBJ2-1): DVKVTQSSRYLVKRTGEKVFLECVQDMDHENMFWYRQDPGLGLRLIYFSYDVKMKEKGDIPEGYSVSREKKERFSLILESASTNQTSMYLCASRLGGGPWEQFFGPGTRLTVL.

The chain combines TRBV3-1 (or the pseudogene TRBV3-2) with TRBJ1-2; TRBD1 might be the D (5 bases). This CDR3 spans 16 amino acids. Germline V lookup: CDR1 LGHDT, CDR2 YNNKEL (reference sequence). Trimming cost V 0 bases and J 4 bases, with 15 bases left between them. The CDR3 sequence is CASSQEGPGNTYGYTF. The DNA for the CDR3 is TGTGCCAGCAGCCAAGAGGGGCCAGGGAACACCTATGGCTACACCTTC.

This clone came up a few times. This sequence joins TRBV5-4 and TRBJ2-7; TRBD1 is a possible D gene (6 bases). CDR1 and CDR2 (germline): SGHNT, YYREEE (reference sequence). There are 12 residues in the CDR3. Trimming shortened V by 2 bases and J by 7 bases, and 10 bases separated the two germline ends. The CDR3 bases are TGTGCCAGCAGCTTACGGCAGGGGGAGCAGTACTTC. As protein: CASSLRQGEQYF.

The chain joins TRBV9 to TRBJ2-2; TRBD1 might be the D (6 bases). CDR1 and CDR2 from the germline V gene are SGDLS and YYNGEE. V was clipped by 0 bases and J by 7 bases, with 16 bases between them. The CDR3 sequence is 16 residues long. This chain's CDR3 is CASSVGQGWKGGELFF. In DNA, the CDR3 is TGTGCCAGCAGCGTAGGGCAGGGGTGGAAAGGCGGGGAGCTGTTTTTT.